A selection of T cell receptor beta chains follows, all from one sample in a study of OX40 agonist ivuxolimab in advanced cancers. Only in-frame clones appear in the TCRdb table, and some are missing; sequencing was by immunoSEQ multiplex PCR. The table has 60,000 to 80,000 clones, about 79% seen once. The sequencing here drew on CD4+ or CD8+ T cells sorted from blood, taken in a trial of the OX40 agonist ivuxolimab. The receptors come from an adult with an advanced solid tumor such as melanoma, head and neck, liver or kidney cancer. Each CDR3 is given with its conserved first and last residue. A D gene is named only where the DNA matches it firmly.

TRBJ1-4,TRBV6-5,TRBD1,CASSYSTGGVGKLFF
TRBJ2-4,TRBV4-3,.,CASSQAPGQFQYF
TRBJ1-1,TRBV7-2,TRBD1,CASSLAPQGATEAFF
TRBJ1-2,TRBV4-1,.,CASSQETGTSYGYTF
TRBJ2-1,TRBV28,TRBD1,CASSRRDRYNEQFF
TRBJ2-5,TRBV28,TRBD2,CASISLSGRMETQYF
.,TRBV7-2,TRBD2,CASSSRTSGSYEQYF
TRBJ1-2,TRBV7-2,.,CASSLGQVNGYTF
TRBJ2-2,TRBV28,.,CASRRRTGELFF
TRBJ2-1,TRBV7-2,.,CASSSKSHEQFF
TRBJ2-3,TRBV30,.,CAWSEGFTSTDTQYF
TRBJ2-5,TRBV19,.,CASMANPGETQYF
TRBJ2-1,TRBV28,.,CASSQRPKNEQFF
TRBJ2-5,TRBV29-1,TRBD1,CSVEYEGGVEAQYF
TRBJ1-5,TRBV19,.,CASSSQLMTDSNQPQHF
TRBJ2-7,TRBV13,TRBD2,CASSRRGGSYEQYF
TRBJ2-7,TRBV18,TRBD2,CASSPREGLEQYF
TRBJ2-5,TRBV7-2,TRBD2,CASIPSLAGGSETQYF
TRBJ2-1,TRBV5-1,TRBD1,CASSPGTDNEQFF
TRBJ2-7,TRBV4-1,TRBD1,CASSQGRQGGPRQF
TRBJ2-5,TRBV5-4,.,CASSRAGRYQETQYF
TRBJ1-2,TRBV11-2,.,CASSFGRGANYGYTF
TRBJ2-5,TRBV2,.,CASSEEGPKRETQYF
TRBJ2-7,TRBV27,TRBD2,CASSKLAGGYEQYF
TRBJ2-3,TRBV11-3,.,CASSPEGDTQYF
TRBJ2-7,TRBV9,TRBD2,CASSVENSGSYEQYF
TRBJ2-7,TRBV30,.,CAWSVMGRESYEQYF
TRBJ2-7,TRBV19,TRBD2,CASSRGLAGQEQYF
TRBJ2-2,TRBV7-2,TRBD1,CASSLLGQGASGELFF
TRBJ1-3,TRBV7-2,.,CASSRDGPSGNTIYF
TRBJ2-1,TRBV7-2,.,CATKPTTNLNEQFF
TRBJ2-1,TRBV27,TRBD2,CASSLLASGREIF
TRBJ1-1,TRBV7-4,TRBD1,CASSWTGGAFF
TRBJ2-2,TRBV7-9,.,CASSLDRNTGELFF
TRBJ1-1,TRBV18,TRBD1,CASSAQSRGDTEAFF
TRBJ2-3,TRBV7-2,TRBD2,CASSLAWLAGADTQYF
TRBJ1-1,TRBV2,.,CASSWGGGNTEAFF
TRBJ1-1,TRBV7-9,.,CASSLAGGRDTEAFF
TRBJ1-2,TRBV7-9,.,CASSTSGNYGYTF
TRBJ1-2,TRBV19,TRBD1,CASSLGTVENYGYTF
TRBJ2-3,TRBV28,TRBD2,CASSFLAGAPDTQYF
TRBJ2-1,TRBV28,TRBD2,CASSSSGADSFGEQFF
TRBJ1-1,TRBV19,.,CASKWDLNTEAFF
TRBJ2-5,TRBV10-1,TRBD1,CASAEGWGQGETQYF
TRBJ2-4,TRBV18,.,CASSPLEKNIQYF
TRBJ2-1,TRBV7-2,.,CASSLAGGEYNEQFF
TRBJ2-2,TRBV7-9,.,CASSLDRSSGFAGELFF
TRBJ2-5,TRBV4-2,.,CASSLSDGETQYF
TRBJ2-6,TRBV6-6,TRBD2,CASSVSGNSGANVLTF
TRBJ1-5,TRBV7-2,.,CASSLARVNQPQHF
TRBJ1-5,TRBV7-8,.,CASSLAKTHQYRAFSNQPQHF
TRBJ2-5,TRBV5-4,TRBD2,CASSFPLAGVETQYF
TRBJ2-5,TRBV14,.,CASSQDQGRETQYF
TRBJ2-2,TRBV11-2,.,CASSPALPGELFF
TRBJ2-4,TRBV19,.,CASSARREKNIQYF